Following are 26 T cell receptor beta chains from one sample sequenced in a study of blood T cell repertoires in COVID-19. Sequencing used immunoSEQ multiplex PCR; TCRdb keeps in-frame clones, though not all of them. The table lists fewer than 200,000 clones, 80% to 90% of them singletons, with 8.3% in the top ten. Sequenced: peripheral blood. The receptors shown here come from a woman aged 55-70 years with COVID-19, enrolled during active disease.

Written as DNA, the CDR3 is TGTGCCATCAGTGGAGGCAGGGTCGATGGCTACACCTTC. This translates into CAISGGRVDGYTF. This chain links TRBV10-3 with TRBJ1-2; possible D gene TRBD1, 5 bases. Germline assignment: CDR1 ENHRY and CDR2 SYGVKD. V lost 4 bases and J lost 6, with 12 bases in between. The CDR3 length is 13 residues.

About this clone: One end of the junction is discordant with germline, which a read error may explain. V is TRBV19 and J is TRBJ2-3; 10 nucleotides align to TRBD2. The CDR3 loop spans 18 amino acids. CDR1 LNHDA and CDR2 SQIVND come from the germline V gene (reference sequence). The CDR3 bases are TGTGCCAGTAGAATAGCGGGAGGAGCTTTGGGCGGCACAGATACGCAGTATTTT. It codes for CASRIAGGALGGTDTQYF.

The chain joins TRBV10-3 to TRBJ2-1, with 8 bases that match TRBD2. This CDR3 contains 15 residues. V lost 3 bases to trimming and J lost 4 bases; unmatched junction nucleotides: 5. Looked up from germline, CDR1 is ENHRY and CDR2 is SYGVKD. The CDR3 bases are TGTGCCATCAGTGATAAGGGACTAGTATACAATGAGCAGTTCTTC. This codes for CAISDKGLVYNEQFF.

This chain connects TRBV15 to TRBJ2-1, with TRBD2 as a possible D gene (6 bases). The CDR3 extends over 15 amino acids. Germline values: CDR1 LNHNV, CDR2 YYDKDF (reference sequence). V lost 3 bases, J lost 10 bases, and 19 bases lay in between. CDR3 sequence: CATSRGGMEQSEQFF. The CDR3 coding sequence is TGTGCCACCAGCAGGGGGGGAATGGAACAATCGGAGCAGTTCTTC.

V usage is TRBV12-3 or TRBV12-4 and J usage is TRBJ2-4; weak D call: TRBD2 (6 bases). V dropped 7 bases and J dropped 7 bases, with 14 bases sitting between them. The CDR3 has 13 amino acids. In DNA form, the CDR3 reads TGTGCCAGCAACTGGGGGGATGTGAACATTCAGTACTTC. It translates to CASNWGDVNIQYF.

The V call is TRBV7-6, the J call TRBJ2-7, with D tentatively TRBD2 (6 bases). The CDR3 consists of 14 residues. V was trimmed by 1 base and J by 2 bases, leaving 9 bases between them. Germline V gene data show CDR1 as SGHVS and CDR2 as FNYEAQ. As DNA, the CDR3 is TGTGCCAGCAGCTTAGGTGCGGGACCCTACGAGCAGTACTTC. Amino acid sequence: CASSLGAGPYEQYF.

This rearrangement joins TRBV14 to TRBJ1-1; D possibly corresponds to TRBD1 (6 bases). CDR1 is SGHDN and CDR2 is FVKESK in the germline V gene. The V end lost 7 bases, the J end lost 4 bases, and 16 bases lay between the germline ends. The CDR3 covers 14 residues. CDR3 bases: TGTGCCAGCAAATCACAGGGAGTGGGCACTGAAGCTTTCTTT. Translated: CASKSQGVGTEAFF.

The chain couples TRBV15 to TRBJ2-2, with D unresolved. V gave up 0 bases and J gave up 4 bases, with 6 bases separating them. CDR3 length: 14 residues. Germline loops: CDR1 LNHNV, CDR2 YYDKDF (reference sequence). The CDR3, as DNA: TGTGCCACCAGCAGAGATGTAGTCACCGGGGAGCTGTTTTTT. It yields the protein CATSRDVVTGELFF.

This sequence joins TRBV6-5 and TRBJ1-2; TRBD1 matches at 8 bases. CDR1 MNHEY and CDR2 SVGAGI come from the germline V gene. The CDR3 contains 16 residues. V lost 1 base, J lost 4 bases, and 8 bases stayed unmatched. The CDR3 sequence: CASSYFTGTGAYGYTF. CDR3 nucleotides: TGTGCCAGCAGTTACTTTACCGGGACAGGTGCCTATGGCTACACCTTC.

This chain connects TRBV7-9 to TRBJ2-6; 7 nucleotides agree with TRBD1. J gave up 2 bases and V 6 bases, and 4 bases lay outside the gene matches. The germline V gene has CDR1 SEHNR and CDR2 FQNEAQ (reference sequence). CDR3 length equals 15 residues. For the CDR3, the DNA is TGTGCCAGCAGTGCGACAGGGACTGGGGCCAACGTCCTGACTTTC. Its translation is CASSATGTGANVLTF.

As DNA, the CDR3 is TGTGCCAGCTCACCCAATCCCCTCAAAGCCTCGGGAAACACCATATATTTT. Encoded protein: CASSPNPLKASGNTIYF. The chain recombines TRBV18 with TRBJ1-3; D is unclear. This CDR3 has 17 amino acids. The germline gives CDR1 KGHSH, CDR2 LQKENI. V was cut by 3 bases and J by 4 bases, with 19 bases left in between.

This chain joins TRBV9 and TRBJ1-5; TRBD1 might be the D (6 bases). CDR1 SGDLS and CDR2 YYNGEE come from the germline V gene. This CDR3 contains 15 residues. Deletions cut 5 bases from V and 3 bases from J, with 15 bases between. CDR3 loop: CASSADSSNNQPQHF. CDR3 bases: TGTGCCAGCAGTGCGGACAGTTCCAACAATCAGCCCCAGCATTTT.

The chain joins TRBV14 to TRBJ1-1, with D hard to call. The CDR3 sequence is 13 residues long. Germline V CDR1 and CDR2: SGHDN, FVKESK. Trimming cost V 0 bases and J 7 bases, with 9 bases left between them. The CDR3 here is CASSQDRYREAFF. For the CDR3, the DNA is TGTGCCAGCAGCCAAGATCGGTACCGTGAAGCTTTCTTT.

There are a few counts of this clone. The rearrangement links TRBV5-1 to TRBJ1-1; tentatively, D is TRBD1 (6 bases). The ends were cut back, 2 bases at V and 0 bases at J, with 8 bases in the middle. Germline V gene lookup returns CDR1 SGHRS and CDR2 YFSETQ. The CDR3 sequence is 14 residues long. The CDR3 DNA sequence: TGCGCCAGCAGCTTCGCAGGGGTGAACACTGAAGCTTTCTTT. Protein sequence: CASSFAGVNTEAFF.

A single count supports this clone. The J gene is TRBJ2-3, the V gene TRBV5-4; D might be TRBD2 (6 bases). CDR1 is SGHNT and CDR2 is YYREEE in the germline V gene (reference sequence). The CDR3 sequence is 16 residues long. Deletions cut 0 bases from V and 3 bases from J, with 14 bases between. CDR3 sequence reads: CASSLGGGRGTDTQYF. The CDR3 DNA is TGTGCCAGCAGCTTGGGGGGAGGTAGGGGAACAGATACGCAGTATTTT.

The chain links TRBV13 to TRBJ1-2; TRBD1 might be the D (5 bases). V gave up 5 bases and J gave up 7 bases, with 14 bases separating them. Germline CDR1 PRHDT, CDR2 FYEKMQ (reference sequence). CDR3 length: 13 amino acids. CDR3 DNA: TGTGCCAGCAGCGTTACGGGGACTGGTGGCTACACCTTC. As protein: CASSVTGTGGYTF.

The J gene is TRBJ1-5, the V gene TRBV6-5, with TRBD1 as a possible D gene (5 bases). The CDR3 covers 14 residues. V was shortened by 6 bases and J by 7 bases, with 16 bases between the two germline ends. CDR1 and CDR2 (germline): MNHEY, SVGAGI. CDR3 in DNA: TGTGCCAGCAGCTTAGGGAGGGGTGGACAGCCCCAGCATTTT. Translated, it gives CASSLGRGGQPQHF.

The J gene is TRBJ1-6, the V gene TRBV25-1, with a weak D call TRBD1 (5 bases). CDR1 is MGHDK and CDR2 is SYGVNS in the germline V gene. Trimming cost V 8 bases and J 7 bases, with 18 bases left between them. This CDR3 has 15 amino acids. CDR3: CASSLDRQSNSPLHF. CDR3 coding DNA: TGTGCCAGCTCTTTAGACCGACAGTCCAATTCACCCCTCCACTTT.

V usage is TRBV11-2 and J usage is TRBJ2-7; weak D call: TRBD2 (6 bases). The CDR3 consists of 15 residues. Trimming took 0 bases from V and 0 from J, leaving 9 bases between them. The V gene's germline CDR1 is SGHAT and CDR2 FQNNGV. The CDR3 DNA sequence: TGTGCCAGCAGCTTAGAGCGGGGCTTCTCCTACGAGCAGTACTTC. Protein product: CASSLERGFSYEQYF.

V is TRBV24-1 and J is TRBJ2-2; D not certain. Trimming stripped 3 bases from V and 1 base from J, with 8 bases between. The CDR3 runs to 15 residues. Germline V gene sequence: CDR1 KGHDR, CDR2 SFDVKD. As DNA, the CDR3 is TGTGCCACCAGTGATCCGGGTCGGAACACCGGGGAGCTGTTTTTT. Its protein is CATSDPGRNTGELFF.

The rearrangement links TRBV5-1 to TRBJ1-1; weak D call: TRBD1 (6 bases). CDR3 length: 16 amino acids. CDR1 and CDR2 from the germline V gene are SGHRS and YFSETQ. V lost 4 bases and J lost 1, with 17 bases in between. The CDR3 DNA follows: TGCGCCAGCAGCGCCCAACACAGGGTCAAGAACACTGAAGCTTTCTTT. Its protein product is CASSAQHRVKNTEAFF. The full variable domain, rest sourced from reference TRBV5-1 and TRBJ1-1, is KAGVTQTPRYLIKTRGQQVTLSCSPISGHRSVSWYQQTPGQGLQFLFEYFSETQRNKGNFPGRFSGRQFSNSRSEMNVSTLELGDSALYLCASSAQHRVKNTEAFFGQGTRLTVV.

This clone occurred once. V usage is TRBV5-1 and J usage is TRBJ2-1; D may be TRBD2 (6 bases). Trimming left V 7 bases short and J 5 bases short, with 13 bases between. Germline V gene lookup returns CDR1 SGHRS and CDR2 YFSETQ. This CDR3 contains 13 residues. The CDR3 region is CASGAGNNNEQFF. CDR3 DNA: TGCGCCAGCGGGGCGGGAAACAACAATGAGCAGTTCTTC.

V and J are TRBV6-5 and TRBJ1-2; possibly TRBD1 for D (6 bases). The CDR3 is 13 amino acids. V was pared by 8 bases and J by 7 bases, with 17 bases between. The germline CDR1 and CDR2 sequences are MNHEY and SVGAGI. The CDR3 DNA reads as TGTGCCAGCCGAGAGACAGGAAGAGGTGGCTACACCTTC. It codes for CASRETGRGGYTF.

V usage is TRBV18 and J usage is TRBJ2-1; D call uncertain. CDR3 length equals 14 residues. Per the germline V gene, CDR1 is KGHSH and CDR2 is LQKENI. V lost 3 bases to trimming and J lost 8 bases, with 14 bases between them. In DNA form, the CDR3 reads TGTGCCAGCTCACCCCCCCCAGCTCGGGATGAGCAGTTCTTC. Translated: CASSPPPARDEQFF.

This chain links TRBV19 with TRBJ1-6; D unclear. The CDR3 totals 16 residues. The ends were cut back, 3 bases at V and 2 bases at J, with 11 bases in the middle. CDR1 is LNHDA, CDR2 SQIVND, per germline (reference sequence). The CDR3 DNA follows: TGTGCCAGTAGTATTGGGCGAGTCACCTATAATTCACCCCTCCACTTT. Its protein is CASSIGRVTYNSPLHF.

The genes are TRBV11-2 and TRBJ2-3, with D tentatively TRBD1 (5 bases). The CDR3 sequence is 15 residues long. Germline V gene lookup returns CDR1 SGHAT and CDR2 FQNNGV. V lost 4 bases and J lost 0, with 11 bases in between. The CDR3 reads CASSSQQGSTDTQYF. CDR3 nucleotides: TGTGCCAGCAGCTCCCAGCAGGGCAGCACAGATACGCAGTATTTT.